Listed below are T cell receptor beta chains from one sample, sequenced in a study of T cells in Graves' hyperthyroidism and ophthalmopathy. From the multiplex PCR reads, TCRdb called clonotypes with MiXCR, one entry per CDR3 protein. The sample holds 480,000 or so distinct CDR3 sequences, around 15% seen once. Sequencing was carried out using blood. These receptors came from a woman under 30 with Graves' hyperthyroidism. CDR3s include the opening cysteine and the closing phenylalanine or tryptophan. The order of the fields is V gene, J gene, CDR3 protein.

TRBV10-3,TRBJ1-3,CAIIGQPGNTIYF
TRBV20-1,TRBJ2-7,CSASGTHSYEQYF
TRBV12-3/TRBV12-4,TRBJ1-5,CASSPSGGHQPQHF
TRBV5-1,TRBJ2-5,CASRIGSTGSGETQYF
TRBV9,TRBJ2-2,CASSGGRERSGELFF
TRBV6-2/TRBV6-3,TRBJ2-6,CASSSSGSHSGANVLTF
TRBV5-1,TRBJ1-2,CASSRDRGTNYGYTF
TRBV9,TRBJ2-2,CASSVELGGTGELFF
TRBV5-1,TRBJ1-2,CASSLVANTYGYTF
TRBV27,TRBJ1-2,CASSLDLAYGYTF
TRBV7-8,TRBJ1-6,CASSPWTGANSPLHF
TRBV10-2,TRBJ1-2,CASSEYGQAYGYTF
TRBV11-1,TRBJ1-1,CASSLAGEDTEAFF
TRBV10-3,TRBJ1-1,CAIREGQGEAFF
TRBV6-1,TRBJ2-1,CASTRPGQGAGEQFF
TRBV5-1,TRBJ2-3,CASSLVGHRVEDTQYF
TRBV29-1,TRBJ2-2,CSGSAATNTGELFF
TRBV6-9,TRBJ2-2,CAGSYTFYAGANTGELFF
TRBV10-3,TRBJ2-5,CAISESPPTSGRAVETQYF
TRBV25-1,TRBJ2-3,CASSEGGGRAIYTQYF
TRBV9,TRBJ1-1,CASSPWGAQSTEAFF
TRBV10-3,TRBJ2-2,CAISESRDTANTGELFF
TRBV19,TRBJ2-3,CASSIEASGLSTDTQYF
TRBV30,TRBJ1-1,CAWGKDRNTEAFF
TRBV20-1,TRBJ1-1,CSARGRTGGNTEAFF
TRBV4-1,TRBJ2-1,CASSQVRLAGNEQFF
TRBV15,TRBJ2-6,CATSSLGTAPSFGANVLTF
TRBV7-2,TRBJ2-1,CASSQLGGRVYNEQFF
TRBV19,TRBJ1-1,CASSSTTMNTEAFF
TRBV30,TRBJ1-4,CAWTRGEKLFF
TRBV20-1,TRBJ1-1,CSARAVPDRNTEAFF
TRBV30,TRBJ2-3,CAWSKGLTTSTDTQYF
TRBV3-1,TRBJ1-4,CASSQGPTTNEKLFF
TRBV20-1,TRBJ1-4,CSASTRRVNEKLFF
TRBV3-1,TRBJ2-3,CASSQDVRGNSDTQYF
TRBV3-1,TRBJ1-2,CASSPGESSYGYTF
TRBV11-2,TRBJ2-3,CASSLRRGTSTDTQYF
TRBV7-9,TRBJ1-2,CASTSPPRQNNYDYTF
TRBV12-3/TRBV12-4,TRBJ2-5,CASSLSSGGETQYF
TRBV2,TRBJ2-3,CASREIVGTSGSGTQYF
TRBV30,TRBJ2-2,CAWSVPNTGELFF
TRBV5-1,TRBJ2-1,CASSLKGAFLPSSYNEQFF
TRBV5-1,TRBJ2-3,CASSVGRFDTQYF
TRBV19,TRBJ1-1,CASSRTANSMNTEAFF
TRBV2,TRBJ2-2,CASTQRVAEAGGELFF
TRBV10-3,TRBJ1-1,CAISDAGPAFF
TRBV4-2,TRBJ2-2,CASSQEGGVTGELFF
TRBV9,TRBJ2-1,CASSSSGPRSEQFF